The 5 T cell receptor beta chains presented below share a single source sample, sequenced in a study of EBV T-cell therapy then PD-1 blockade in nasopharyngeal carcinoma. These receptors are not linked to any known antigen. The sample's treatment: AdE1-LMPpoly-expanded autologous EBV-specific T-cell therapy followed by anti-PD-1 nivolumab. The assay was immunoSEQ multiplex PCR, and TCRdb's table has in-frame clones only and misses some. The sample has roughly 14,000 clones, about 85% seen once. The sequencing used CD8+ T cells from blood, collected around day 100 from a patient whose treatment included autologous EBV-specific T cells and nivolumab. Receptors originate from a man aged 40-50 years with nasopharyngeal carcinoma.

The chain employs TRBV7-9 and TRBJ2-6, with 7 bases lining up with TRBD1. Trimming cost V 0 bases and J 0 bases; bases outside gene matches: 5. The CDR3 spans 18 residues. Germline CDR1 reads SEHNR; CDR2 reads FQNEAQ (reference sequence). The CDR3: CASSLAGQPVSGANVLTF. The CDR3 DNA reads as TGTGCCAGCAGCTTAGCGGGACAGCCAGTCTCTGGGGCCAACGTCCTGACTTTC.

The CDR3, as DNA: TGTGCCAGCAGTCCCGCGGGCAATTCCGGCGATACGCAGTATTTT. Translation: CASSPAGNSGDTQYF. The chain is built from TRBV2 and TRBJ2-3; weak D call: TRBD2 (5 bases). The CDR3 length is 15 residues. V lost 5 bases and J 6 bases, leaving 18 bases between the germline ends. Germline values: CDR1 SNHLY, CDR2 FYNNEI.

V usage is TRBV25-1 and J usage is TRBJ1-2; TRBD1 matches at 8 bases. V shed 2 bases and J 2 bases; nucleotides not matched to a gene: 4. Germline V gives CDR1 MGHDK, CDR2 SYGVNS. This CDR3 comprises 15 residues. The DNA of the CDR3 is TGTGCCAGCAGTGAACCCCGACAGGGGAACTATGGCTACACCTTC. Encoded protein: CASSEPRQGNYGYTF.

This rearrangement joins TRBV5-1 to TRBJ2-3; D may be TRBD1 or TRBD2 (5 bases each). Trimming removed 1 base at V and 4 bases at J, with 28 bases between. The length of the CDR3 is 20 residues. Per the germline V gene, CDR1 is SGHRS and CDR2 is YFSETQ. DNA of the CDR3: TGCGCCAGCAGCTTGTTTGGGGGTGGTATTTCTACTGAGGTTTCAGATACGCAGTATTTT. It yields the protein CASSLFGGGISTEVSDTQYF.

V is TRBV6-2 or TRBV6-3 and J is TRBJ1-4; D ambiguous. CDR1 and CDR2 (germline): MNHEY, SVGEGT. This CDR3 is built from 14 residues. Deletions cut 0 bases from V and 7 bases from J, with 9 bases between. The CDR3: CASSYSTEGEKLFF. DNA for the CDR3: TGTGCCAGCAGTTACTCGACTGAAGGTGAAAAACTGTTTTTT.